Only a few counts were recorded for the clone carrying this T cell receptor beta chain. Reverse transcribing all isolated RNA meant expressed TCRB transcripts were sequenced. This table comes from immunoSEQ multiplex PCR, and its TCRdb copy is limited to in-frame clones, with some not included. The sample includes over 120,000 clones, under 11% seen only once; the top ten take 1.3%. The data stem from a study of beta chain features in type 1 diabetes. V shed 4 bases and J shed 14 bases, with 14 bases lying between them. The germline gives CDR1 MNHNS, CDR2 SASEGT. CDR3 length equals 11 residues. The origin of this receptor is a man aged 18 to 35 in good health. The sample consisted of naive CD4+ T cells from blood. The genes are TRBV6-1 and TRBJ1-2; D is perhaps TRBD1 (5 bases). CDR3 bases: TGTGCCAGCAGTGGGCTGGCAGGGAGGACCTTC. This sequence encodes CASSGLAGRTF.